The clone carrying this TCR beta chain was recorded a few times. V lost 0 bases, J lost 4 bases, and 11 bases lay in between. The length of the CDR3 is 15 residues. Germline CDR1 is SGHVS and CDR2 is FQNEAQ. The source of the sample is a study of patients and donors after allogeneic stem cell transplantation. Each CDR3 protein is one row after TCRdb ran MiXCR on the RT-PCR reads. The sample holds about 110,000 distinct CDR3 sequences, around 35% seen once. The sample was blood, either unsorted or a sorted T cell fraction (not recorded which). The chain combines TRBV7-8 with TRBJ2-3, with D maybe TRBD1 (6 bases). This receptor was obtained from a human donor who was either an allogeneic HSCT recipient or a stem cell or donor lymphocyte infusion donor (not recorded which). It is not recorded whose cells these are; they may come from a transplant donor. Here the CDR3 DNA reads TGTGCCAGCAGCTTAGCCACAGGGTTCGCAGATACGCAGTATTTT. Translating it yields CASSLATGFADTQYF.